This T cell receptor (beta chain) was recovered during a study of PD-L1 blockade in urothelial cancer. The data were produced by immunoSEQ multiplex PCR, yet TCRdb's version contains in-frame clones alone and is incomplete. Of about 43,000 clones in the sample, 83% were seen once. CDR3 length equals 14 residues. In germline, CDR1 is ENHRY, CDR2 SYGVKD. Deletions cut 0 bases from V and 2 bases from J, with 8 bases between. Sample time point: peripheral blood 6 weeks after treatment start. All patients carried locally advanced or metastatic urothelial carcinoma. The sequence was collected from a man in his sixties with urothelial cancer. The sequences come from PBMCs, collected around atezolizumab (anti-PD-L1) treatment. The V gene is TRBV10-3, the J gene TRBJ2-7; D remains unclear. This CDR3 reads CAISESYSTYEQYF. The CDR3 DNA sequence: TGTGCCATCAGTGAGTCTTACTCAACCTACGAGCAGTACTTC.